The 3 T cell receptor beta chains below were found in one sample sequenced in a study of blood T cell repertoires in COVID-19. The assay was immunoSEQ multiplex PCR, and TCRdb's table has in-frame clones only and misses some. The data hold roughly 330,000 clones, with roughly 90% observed a single time. Sequencing was performed on peripheral blood. Receptors originate from a woman in her forties or fifties with active or convalescent COVID-19.

The chain is built from TRBV19 and TRBJ2-3; D is undetermined. The CDR3 runs to 13 residues. Germline V gene data show CDR1 as LNHDA and CDR2 as SQIVND (reference sequence). V was clipped by 9 bases and J by 0 bases, with 10 bases between them. The DNA of the CDR3 is TGTGCCAGCACTCCGGGTAGCACAGATACGCAGTATTTT. The encoded protein is CASTPGSTDTQYF.

The chain recombines TRBV15 with TRBJ1-2, with TRBD1 identical over 10 bases. V trimming: 4 bases; J trimming: 7 bases; junction bases outside the gene matches: 18. The length of the CDR3 is 18 residues. Looked up from germline, CDR1 is LNHNV and CDR2 is YYDKDF (reference sequence). CDR3 sequence: CATSTGRPGQGTAFGYTF. Written as DNA, the CDR3 is TGTGCCACCAGCACCGGGAGGCCGGGACAGGGGACGGCCTTTGGCTACACCTTC.

The rearrangement links TRBV7-6 to TRBJ2-1; TRBD2 matches at 11 bases. This CDR3 is 15 amino acids long. Germline V gene data show CDR1 as SGHVS and CDR2 as FNYEAQ. V lost 6 bases and J lost 3; bases outside the gene matches: 4. CDR3 sequence (DNA): TGTGCCAGCAGTTTTAGCGGGAGGGACTACAATGAGCAGTTCTTC. Its translation is CASSFSGRDYNEQFF.